The present T cell receptor beta chain was sequenced within a study of T cells in tuberculosis. Turning to the study itself: PBMC were archived before or within 7 days of starting treatment.

The CDR3 sequence is 12 residues long. Per the germline V gene, CDR1 is SGHRS and CDR2 is YFSETQ. Between the trimmed V and J ends, which lost 3 bases and 6 bases, there was a span of 9 bases. Specified time point: new active TB diagnosis, blood taken before or within 7 days of starting treatment. Sequencing was performed with immunoSEQ multiplex PCR; in TCRdb, only in-frame clones are kept and a portion is missing. Here the sample spans about 50,000 clones, roughly 95% being singletons. The receptor comes from an adult with tuberculosis. Sequences were derived from PBMCs, sampled at tuberculosis diagnosis. The V call is TRBV5-1, the J call TRBJ1-1; D unclear. The CDR3 loop is CASSWGGSEAFF. CDR3 DNA sequence: TGCGCCAGCAGCTGGGGAGGGTCTGAAGCTTTCTTT.